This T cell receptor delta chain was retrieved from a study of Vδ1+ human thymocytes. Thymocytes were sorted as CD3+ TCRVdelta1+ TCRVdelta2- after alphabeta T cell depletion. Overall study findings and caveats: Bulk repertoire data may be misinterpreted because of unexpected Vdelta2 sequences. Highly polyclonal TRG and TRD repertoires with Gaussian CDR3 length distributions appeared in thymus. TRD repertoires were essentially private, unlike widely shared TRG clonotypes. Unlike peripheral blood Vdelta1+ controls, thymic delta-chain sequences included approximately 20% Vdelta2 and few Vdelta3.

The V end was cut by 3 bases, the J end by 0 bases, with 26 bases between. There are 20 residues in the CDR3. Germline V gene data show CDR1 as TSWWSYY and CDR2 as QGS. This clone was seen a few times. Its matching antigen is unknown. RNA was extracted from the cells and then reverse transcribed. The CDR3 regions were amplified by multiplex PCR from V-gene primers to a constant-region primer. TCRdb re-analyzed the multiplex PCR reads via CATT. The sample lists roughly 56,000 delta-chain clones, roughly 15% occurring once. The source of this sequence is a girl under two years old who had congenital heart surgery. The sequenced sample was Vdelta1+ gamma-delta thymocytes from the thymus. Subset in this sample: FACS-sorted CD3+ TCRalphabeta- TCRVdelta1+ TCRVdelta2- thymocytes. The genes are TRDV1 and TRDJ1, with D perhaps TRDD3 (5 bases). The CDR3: CALGDNTGPITLKYTDKLIF. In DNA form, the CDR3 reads TGTGCTCTTGGGGATAACACTGGACCAATAACACTGAAGTACACCGATAAACTCATCTTT.